Each of the 21 T cell receptor beta chains below was sequenced from the same sample in a study of long-term antiretroviral therapy in people with HIV. The libraries were made with immunoSEQ v3.0 at survey level. Profiling relied on immunoSEQ multiplex PCR, and the TCRdb table lists in-frame clones only, not all of them. The table has over 30,000 clones, around 80% seen once. This material consisted of unsorted PBMCs, taken 0.6 years after starting antiretroviral therapy. These receptors all stem from a man younger than 35 with HIV.

V and J are TRBV7-9 and TRBJ1-2; no firm D call. This CDR3 spans 12 amino acids. CDR1 is SEHNR, CDR2 FQNEAQ, per germline (reference sequence). V was shortened by 3 bases and J by 8 bases, with 10 bases between the two germline ends. CDR3: CASSFGTEGYTF. CDR3 nucleotide sequence: TGTGCCAGCAGCTTCGGAACCGAGGGCTACACCTTC.

This clone was detected only once. V and J are TRBV5-1 and TRBJ2-6; D gene unclear. CDR3 size: 15 residues. Deletions cut 0 bases from V and 2 bases from J, with 6 bases between. Looked up from germline, CDR1 is SGHRS and CDR2 is YFSETQ. CDR3 nucleotide sequence: TGCGCCAGCAGCTTGGTGTCTCCTGGGGCCAACGTCCTGACTTTC. Its translation: CASSLVSPGANVLTF.

The chain is built from TRBV27 and TRBJ2-5; D not certain. The CDR3 covers 10 residues. V was trimmed by 8 bases and J by 5 bases, leaving 6 bases between them. Germline V lookup: CDR1 MNHEY, CDR2 SMNVEV (reference sequence). The CDR3 DNA follows: TGTGCCAGCGGTTGGGAGACCCAGTACTTC. Residues: CASGWETQYF.

The gene calls are TRBV6-1 and TRBJ2-1; TRBD1 is a possible D gene (6 bases). The V and J ends lost 3 bases and 1 base respectively, with 7 bases between them. The CDR3 is made up of 14 amino acids. Germline loops: CDR1 MNHNS, CDR2 SASEGT. The CDR3 nucleotides read TGTGCCAGCAGTGACACAGGGTCCTACAATGAGCAGTTCTTC. Translation gives CASSDTGSYNEQFF.

J is TRBJ2-7 and V is TRBV29-1; D remains unclear. Germline values: CDR1 SQVTM, CDR2 ANQGSEA. The ends were cut back, 2 bases at V and 1 base at J, with 12 bases in the middle. This CDR3 contains 14 residues. CDR3 in DNA: TGCAGCGTTGAACTGGGTAATGGGTCCTACGAGCAGTACTTC. This gives the protein CSVELGNGSYEQYF.

This clone was recorded once. V gene TRBV7-9 combines with J gene TRBJ2-1; D unclear. Per the germline V gene, CDR1 is SEHNR and CDR2 is FQNEAQ (reference sequence). Trimming took off 3 bases at V and 3 bases at J, with 9 bases between the two ends. There are 14 residues in the CDR3. The CDR3 reads CASSFGYDYNEQFF. The CDR3 bases are TGTGCCAGCAGCTTCGGCTACGACTACAATGAGCAGTTCTTC.

This chain connects TRBV28 to TRBJ2-3, with 8 bases that match TRBD1. The CDR3 loop spans 18 amino acids. The junction had 9 bases not matched to a gene; V was cut back by 1 base and J by 0 bases. Germline CDR1 is MDHEN and CDR2 is SYDVKM. CDR3 residues: CASSLYYRGFPSTDTQYF. The CDR3 DNA is TGTGCCAGCAGTTTATATTACAGGGGGTTCCCTAGCACAGATACGCAGTATTTT. Combining the CDR3 with reference TRBV28 and TRBJ2-3 gives the whole variable domain DVKVTQSSRYLVKRTGEKVFLECVQDMDHENMFWYRQDPGLGLRLIYFSYDVKMKEKGDIPEGYSVSREKKERFSLILESASTNQTSMYLCASSLYYRGFPSTDTQYFGPGTRLTVL.

This clone showed up just a few times. The chain uses TRBV25-1 and TRBJ2-5, with no clear D. In germline, CDR1 is MGHDK, CDR2 SYGVNS. V dropped 2 bases and J dropped 5 bases, with 0 bases sitting between them. CDR3 length: 10 residues. CDR3 in DNA: TGTGCCAGCAGTGAAGAGACCCAGTACTTC. This translates into CASSEETQYF. Together with reference TRBV25-1 and TRBJ2-5, the CDR3 gives the full variable domain: EADIYQTPRYLVIGTGKKITLECSQTMGHDKMYWYQQDPGMELHLIHYSYGVNSTEKGDLSSESTVSRIRTEHFPLTLESARPSHTSQYLCASSEETQYFGPGTRLLVL.

The chain carries TRBV21-1 and TRBJ1-1. TRBV21-1 is noted as a pseudogene. This CDR3 contains 15 residues. Here the CDR3 reads CAREDYWRGCAEAFF. DNA for the CDR3: TGTGCCAGAGAAGATTATTGGCGGGGATGCGCTGAAGCTTTCTTT.

The chain uses TRBV2 and TRBJ2-1; a weak D match, TRBD2 (6 bases). With 5 bases removed from V and 8 bases from J, the gap between germline ends came to 19 bases. Germline CDR1 and CDR2: SNHLY and FYNNEI. This CDR3 region has 15 residues. The CDR3 here is CASSPSQAGTYEQFF. Written as DNA, the CDR3 is TGTGCCAGCAGTCCTAGCCAGGCGGGGACTTATGAGCAGTTCTTC.

The rearrangement joins TRBV6-1 to TRBJ2-7; 7 bases map to TRBD2. Trimming took 5 bases from V and 1 from J; bases not matched to a gene: 8. Germline CDR1 MNHNS, CDR2 SASEGT. The CDR3 has 15 amino acids. The CDR3 DNA is TGTGCCAGCAGTCCGTGGGGCGGGGGTTCCTACGAGCAGTACTTC. Amino acid sequence: CASSPWGGGSYEQYF.

The J gene is TRBJ1-1, the V gene TRBV6-6; D gene uncertain. From germline, CDR1 is MNHNY and CDR2 SVGAGI (reference sequence). This CDR3 is built from 14 residues. V lost 4 bases to trimming and J lost 1 base, with 10 bases between them. The CDR3 DNA reads TGTGCCAGCAGTTCCCTAGGGCCGAACACTGAAGCTTTCTTT. It encodes CASSSLGPNTEAFF.

The rearrangement joins TRBV11-2 to TRBJ1-1, with 7 bases lining up with TRBD1. The ends lost 3 bases at V and 6 bases at J; junction bases unmatched: 10. Germline CDR1 reads SGHAT; CDR2 reads FQNNGV. This CDR3 region has 15 residues. CDR3 protein: CASSFTTGTIAEAFF. In nucleotides, the CDR3 is TGTGCCAGCAGCTTTACGACAGGGACTATCGCTGAAGCTTTCTTT. Based on the CDR3 plus reference TRBV11-2 and TRBJ1-1, the full variable domain is EAGVAQSPRYKIIEKRQSVAFWCNPISGHATLYWYQQILGQGPKLLIQFQNNGVVDDSQLPKDRFSAERLKGVDSTLKIQPAKLEDSAVYLCASSFTTGTIAEAFFGQGTRLTVV.

This chain uses TRBV30 with TRBJ1-1; no clear D gene. The germline V and J ends were trimmed by 8 bases and 2 bases, with 21 bases remaining between them. This CDR3 region has 15 residues. Germline V gene data show CDR1 as GTSNPN and CDR2 as SVGIG (reference sequence). CDR3 sequence reads: CAIASGGARNTEAFF. CDR3 coding DNA: TGTGCCATAGCTTCGGGCGGAGCGAGAAACACTGAAGCTTTCTTT.

This rearrangement joins TRBV2 to TRBJ2-5; no definite D call. CDR1 and CDR2 from the germline V gene are SNHLY and FYNNEI. The CDR3 extends over 14 amino acids. V lost 2 bases and J 2 bases, leaving 9 bases between the germline ends. Here the CDR3 reads CASSEFFRQETQYF. CDR3 DNA sequence: TGTGCCAGCAGTGAATTTTTCAGACAAGAGACCCAGTACTTC.

J is TRBJ1-3 and V is TRBV10-3; 9 bases are shared with TRBD1. The junction had 12 bases not matched to a gene; V was cut back by 3 bases and J by 3 bases. Germline CDR1 is ENHRY and CDR2 is SYGVKD. The CDR3 is 18 residues long. CDR3 nucleotide sequence: TGTGCCATCAGTGATCTTTGGACAGGGGAGAAGGATGGAAACACCATATATTTT. Amino acids: CAISDLWTGEKDGNTIYF.

CDR3 loop: CASSPGGTEAFF. The CDR3 DNA sequence: TGTGCCAGCAGCCCAGGGGGGACTGAAGCTTTCTTT. The rearrangement links TRBV5-4 to TRBJ1-1; 7 nucleotides line up with TRBD1. J was trimmed by 5 bases and V by 4 bases; bases with no gene match: 2. Germline V gene sequence: CDR1 SGHNT, CDR2 YYREEE (reference sequence). The CDR3 loop spans 12 amino acids.

The chain uses TRBV30 and TRBJ1-1; D call uncertain. Germline V lookup: CDR1 GTSNPN, CDR2 SVGIG (reference sequence). CDR3 size: 14 residues. V lost 0 bases and J 6 bases, leaving 14 bases between the germline ends. The CDR3 region is CAWSVLTTPAEAFF. For the CDR3, the DNA is TGTGCCTGGAGTGTACTAACGACTCCGGCTGAAGCTTTCTTT.

This chain joins TRBV7-2 and TRBJ2-7, with 7 bases matching TRBD2. The ends lost 5 bases at V and 6 bases at J; junction bases unmatched: 13. The germline gives CDR1 SGHTA, CDR2 FQGNSA. The CDR3 contains 15 residues. The CDR3 loop reads CASSPGGSSRSEQYF. Here the CDR3 DNA reads TGTGCCAGCAGCCCCGGGGGGTCCAGTCGTAGCGAGCAGTACTTC. The full variable domain, completed using reference TRBV7-2 and TRBJ2-7, is GAGVSQSPSNKVTEKGKDVELRCDPISGHTALYWYRQSLGQGLEFLIYFQGNSAPDKSGLPSDRFSAERTGGSVSTLTIQRTQQEDSAVYLCASSPGGSSRSEQYFGPGTRLTVT.

The rearrangement links TRBV5-4 to TRBJ2-7, with 13 bases lining up with TRBD2. J lost 3 bases, V lost 2 bases, and 5 bases had no gene match. Per germline, CDR1 SGHNT and CDR2 YYREEE (reference sequence). The CDR3 is 16 residues long. This CDR3 is CASSFTGLAGVYEQYF. In DNA form, the CDR3 reads TGTGCCAGCAGCTTCACCGGACTAGCGGGGGTCTACGAGCAGTACTTC. The full variable domain, with the rest looked up from reference TRBV5-4 and TRBJ2-7, is ETGVTQSPTHLIKTRGQQVTLRCSSQSGHNTVSWYQQALGQGPQFIFQYYREEENGRGNFPPRFSGLQFPNYSSELNVNALELDDSALYLCASSFTGLAGVYEQYFGPGTRLTVT.

V and J are TRBV18 and TRBJ2-2; D is possibly TRBD1 (5 bases). Germline loops: CDR1 KGHSH, CDR2 LQKENI. The CDR3 length is 15 residues. V was trimmed by 7 bases and J by 4 bases, leaving 16 bases between them. CDR3 coding DNA: TGTGCCAGCTATATTCGTCAGGGAAGCACCGGGGAGCTGTTTTTT. Amino acids: CASYIRQGSTGELFF. The entire variable domain, with the rest obtained from reference TRBV18 and TRBJ2-2, is as follows: NAGVMQNPRHLVRRRGQEARLRCSPMKGHSHVYWYRQLPEEGLKFMVYLQKENIIDESGMPKERFSAEFPKEGPSILRIQQVVRGDSAAYFCASYIRQGSTGELFFGEGSRLTVL.